The 15 T cell receptor beta chains reported below all come from one sample, sequenced in a study of OX40 agonist ivuxolimab in advanced cancers. Clones were read by immunoSEQ multiplex PCR, and TCRdb kept only the in-frame ones, dropping some. The table records some 60,000 clones, 75% to 90% of them present only once. Source: CD4+ or CD8+ T cells sorted from blood, taken in a trial of the OX40 agonist ivuxolimab. The receptors derive from an adult with an advanced solid tumor such as melanoma, head and neck, liver or kidney cancer.

The rearrangement joins TRBV4-1 to TRBJ1-3; D gene uncertain. CDR1 MGHRA and CDR2 YSYEKL come from the germline V gene. There are 14 residues in the CDR3. Trimming removed 3 bases from V and 3 bases from J, with 9 bases in between. CDR3 protein: CASSHPSVGNTIYF. CDR3 sequence (DNA): TGCGCCAGCAGCCACCCATCAGTTGGAAACACCATATATTTT.

The rearrangement links TRBV19 to TRBJ1-5; D is unresolved. Germline CDR1 LNHDA, CDR2 SQIVND (reference sequence). Deletions cut 10 bases from V and 7 bases from J, with 17 bases between. CDR3 size: 13 residues. In DNA form, the CDR3 reads TGTGCCACCGTTGGAGTTTCGGGACAGCCCCAGCATTTT. It encodes CATVGVSGQPQHF. Full variable domain (remainder filled in from reference TRBV19 and TRBJ1-5): DGGITQSPKYLFRKEGQNVTLSCEQNLNHDAMYWYRQDPGQGLRLIYYSQIVNDFQKGDIAEGYSVSREKKESFPLTVTSAQKNPTAFYLCATVGVSGQPQHFGDGTRLSIL.

The chain combines TRBV7-9 with TRBJ2-3; TRBD2 aligns across 8 bases. In germline, CDR1 is SEHNR, CDR2 FQNEAQ (reference sequence). CDR3 length: 15 amino acids. Trimming took 5 bases from V and 2 from J; bases not matched to a gene: 6. This CDR3 is CASSTIAGHTDTQYF. CDR3 coding DNA: TGTGCCAGCAGCACGATAGCGGGGCACACAGATACGCAGTATTTT.

This clone was detected a few times. The J gene is TRBJ2-4, the V gene TRBV15, with D possibly called TRBD1 or TRBD2 (6 bases each). The V gene lost 0 bases and the J gene lost 8 bases, with 11 bases spanning the gap. Germline V gene lookup returns CDR1 LNHNV and CDR2 YYDKDF (reference sequence). CDR3 size: 14 residues. This CDR3 is CATSRETGGDIQYF. CDR3 nucleotide sequence: TGTGCCACCAGCAGAGAGACAGGAGGGGACATTCAGTACTTC. The full variable domain, in which reference TRBV15 and TRBJ2-4 provide the parts outside the CDR3, is DAMVIQNPRYQVTQFGKPVTLSCSQTLNHNVMYWYQQKSSQAPKLLFHYYDKDFNNEADTPDNFQSRRPNTSFCFLDIRSPGLGDTAMYLCATSRETGGDIQYFGAGTRLSVL.

This sequence joins TRBV29-1 and TRBJ1-5; no firm D call. The CDR3 is made up of 12 amino acids. Germline loops: CDR1 SQVTM, CDR2 ANQGSEA. Trimming pared 4 bases from V and 7 bases from J, leaving 11 bases between. The CDR3 bases are TGCAGCGTTGGGGCCTACGGGCAGCCCCAGCATTTT. This translates into CSVGAYGQPQHF.

The chain carries TRBV19 and TRBJ1-5, with D possibly matching TRBD1 (5 bases). The CDR3 sequence is 14 residues long. From germline, CDR1 is LNHDA and CDR2 SQIVND (reference sequence). Trimming pared 3 bases from V and 3 bases from J, leaving 9 bases between. In DNA, the CDR3 is TGTGCCAGTAGTATGAGGGGAAACAATCAGCCCCAGCATTTT. Encoded protein: CASSMRGNNQPQHF.

The rearrangement links TRBV30 to TRBJ1-2; D is ambiguous. Germline-derived CDR1 and CDR2 are GTSNPN and SVGIG (reference sequence). The CDR3 extends over 14 amino acids. The V end was cut by 2 bases, the J end by 6 bases, with 16 bases between. This chain's CDR3 is CAWSRTLPHHGYTF. CDR3 in DNA: TGTGCCTGGAGTCGGACCCTCCCCCACCATGGCTACACCTTC.

This chain connects TRBV5-1 to TRBJ1-1, with D unresolved. This CDR3 is built from 13 residues. V was clipped by 4 bases and J by 1 base, with 8 bases between them. Germline V gives CDR1 SGHRS, CDR2 YFSETQ. This CDR3 is CASSHVGNTEAFF. The CDR3 bases are TGCGCCAGCAGCCACGTGGGGAACACTGAAGCTTTCTTT.

This rearrangement joins TRBV19 to TRBJ2-5; TRBD2 agrees at 10 bases. Germline-derived CDR1 and CDR2 are LNHDA and SQIVND (reference sequence). The CDR3 covers 14 residues. V gave up 9 bases and J gave up 1 base; unmatched junction bases: 5. CDR3 sequence: CASSGRALQETQYF. The CDR3 DNA reads TGTGCCAGCAGCGGGAGGGCCCTCCAAGAGACCCAGTACTTC.

A remark on this clone: The junction departs from germline at one end; a sequencing error may be responsible. The chain recombines TRBV28 with TRBJ1-4, with a possible D match to TRBD1 (5 bases). The CDR3 extends over 14 amino acids. Per germline, CDR1 MDHEN and CDR2 SYDVKM. The DNA of the CDR3 is TGTGCCAGCAGTTTATCGGGACGGAATGAAAAGCTGTTTTTT. This codes for CASSLSGRNEKLFF.

The chain employs TRBV5-5 and TRBJ1-2; D gene uncertain. Germline assignment: CDR1 SGHKS and CDR2 YYEKEE (reference sequence). The V end lost 0 bases, the J end lost 4 bases, and 13 bases lay between the germline ends. The CDR3 is made up of 15 amino acids. CDR3 protein: CASSLAGQIGYGYTF. The CDR3 nucleotides read TGTGCCAGCAGCTTGGCCGGCCAGATCGGCTATGGCTACACCTTC.

The J gene is TRBJ2-7, the V gene TRBV7-8; D is undetermined. The germline gives CDR1 SGHVS, CDR2 FQNEAQ. The CDR3 is 14 amino acids. The V end lost 1 base, the J end lost 2 bases, and 9 bases lay between the germline ends. The DNA of the CDR3 is TGTGCCAGCAGCTTAGGAACACCTACCTACGAGCAGTACTTC. Translating it yields CASSLGTPTYEQYF.

The chain combines TRBV27 with TRBJ2-7, with D possibly matching TRBD1 (6 bases). CDR1 and CDR2 (germline): MNHEY, SMNVEV (reference sequence). The CDR3 is 16 residues long. The V end lost 1 base, the J end lost 5 bases, and 18 bases lay between the germline ends. CDR3 sequence: CASSLFVTGRSHEQYF. Here the CDR3 DNA reads TGTGCCAGCAGTTTATTCGTAACAGGGCGGTCTCACGAGCAGTACTTC.

This clone has just one count. The V and J genes are TRBV10-2 and TRBJ1-1; TRBD1 might be the D (6 bases). The CDR3 consists of 14 residues. With 4 bases removed from V and 7 bases from J, the gap between germline ends came to 16 bases. CDR1 is WSHSY and CDR2 is SAAADI in the germline V gene. The CDR3 reads CASSGEGGRSEAFF. As DNA, the CDR3 is TGCGCCAGCAGTGGGGAGGGGGGGCGAAGTGAAGCTTTCTTT.

The V gene is TRBV4-1, the J gene TRBJ2-1; 11 nucleotides match TRBD2. The V segment lost 7 bases and the J segment 4 bases; nucleotides outside the gene matches: 6. CDR1 MGHRA and CDR2 YSYEKL come from the germline V gene. The CDR3 has 15 residues. In DNA form, the CDR3 reads TGCGCCAGCACCTCACTAGCGGGAGTGTACAATGAGCAGTTCTTC. Translation gives CASTSLAGVYNEQFF.